In this sample, the clone carrying this T cell receptor beta chain turned up many times. What it binds is unknown. The source material, RNA transcripts, was used to amplify TCR beta CDR3 regions. HTBI primers were used for first-round RT-PCR of the TCR CDR3. TCRdb re-called the multiplex PCR reads through MiXCR, storing one row per CDR3 protein. This table holds 500,000 to 600,000 distinct CDR3 sequences, 35% to 55% found once. This entry comes from a study of T cells in Graves' hyperthyroidism and ophthalmopathy. Study-wide points: The majority of expanded thyroid clonotypes above 0.001 also appeared in blood. Separation of ophthalmopathy from stable hyperthyroidism was achieved by a 13 V-J model.

Exclusion of a patient resulted from uncontrolled infection, other autoimmune disease, pregnancy or lactation. V lost 0 bases and J lost 0, with 3 bases in between. CDR1 is SGHRS and CDR2 is YFSETQ in the germline V gene. The CDR3 runs to 13 residues. The specimen was peripheral blood or thyroid tissue (not recorded which). The rearrangement links TRBV5-1 to TRBJ1-2; D remains unclear. The TCR comes from an adult woman with Graves' disease, either hyperthyroidism or ophthalmopathy (not recorded which). In DNA form, the CDR3 reads TGCGCCAGCAGCTTGGATCCTAACTATGGCTACACCTTC. Translated: CASSLDPNYGYTF.